This TCR beta chain was profiled in a study (dated by TCRdb to 2013 to 2014). CDR1 SGHVS and CDR2 FQNEAQ are derived from the germline V gene. Taken from cysteine to phenylalanine, the CDR3 has 17 residues. CDR3 DNA only is kept here, 51 bases in frame from base 1. V trim: 5 bases; J trim: 5 bases; unmatched bases: 13. This clonotype was detected only a few times. The antigen this receptor binds is unknown. Base qualities are not provided; no much larger clone lies one nucleotide away. The listed sequencing device is Illumina Genome Analyzer IIx. The public sequencing data were trimmed at Q25 with fastp and processed into clonotypes with MiXCR by TCRdb, which kept only in-frame beta chains. For every CDR3 protein sequence, its rows merge into one entry that carries the most common genes and DNA. The sample records roughly 15,000 distinct CDR3 sequences, about 35% of which are singletons. The biggest ten clones account for about 16% of the sample.

The sequencing input was blood. The chain is made from TRBV7-8 and TRBJ2-7; the junction holds 12 bases that match TRBD2. The sequence derives from a human donor. The DNA sequence is TGTGCCAGCAGCCCGTATACCTGGACTAGCGGGACCGACGAGCAGTACTTC. Its translation is CASSPYTWTSGTDEQYF.